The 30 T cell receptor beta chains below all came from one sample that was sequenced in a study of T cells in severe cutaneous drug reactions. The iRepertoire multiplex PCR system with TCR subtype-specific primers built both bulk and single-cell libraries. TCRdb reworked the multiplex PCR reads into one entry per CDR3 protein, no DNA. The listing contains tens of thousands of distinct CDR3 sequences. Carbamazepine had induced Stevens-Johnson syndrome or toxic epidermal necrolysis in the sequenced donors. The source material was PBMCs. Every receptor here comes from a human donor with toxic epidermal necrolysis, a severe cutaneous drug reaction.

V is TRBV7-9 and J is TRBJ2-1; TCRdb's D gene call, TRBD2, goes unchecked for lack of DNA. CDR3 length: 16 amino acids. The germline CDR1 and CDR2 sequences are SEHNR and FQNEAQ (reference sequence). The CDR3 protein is CASSQSGRSSYNEQFF.

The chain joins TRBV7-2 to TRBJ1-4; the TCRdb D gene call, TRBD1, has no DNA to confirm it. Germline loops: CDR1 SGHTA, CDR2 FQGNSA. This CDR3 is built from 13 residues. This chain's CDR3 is CASSLDRNEKLFF. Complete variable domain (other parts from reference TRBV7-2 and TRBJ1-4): GAGVSQSPSNKVTEKGKDVELRCDPISGHTALYWYRQSLGQGLEFLIYFQGNSAPDKSGLPSDRFSAERTGGSVSTLTIQRTQQEDSAVYLCASSLDRNEKLFFGSGTQLSVL.

The CDR3: CASRTPGGAINEQFF. V gene TRBV28 combines with J gene TRBJ2-1; TCRdb's D gene call, TRBD1, goes unchecked for lack of DNA. This CDR3 spans 15 amino acids. Germline V lookup: CDR1 MDHEN, CDR2 SYDVKM.

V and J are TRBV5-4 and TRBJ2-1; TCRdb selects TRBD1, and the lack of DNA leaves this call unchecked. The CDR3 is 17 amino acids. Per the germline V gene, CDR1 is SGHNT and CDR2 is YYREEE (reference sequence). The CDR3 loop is CASSSQPGGTGGNEQFF.

The CDR3 loop is CASSRDRDTYNEQFF. This sequence joins TRBV7-3 and TRBJ2-1; TCRdb reports TRBD1, a call that lacks DNA to check it against. Germline V CDR1 and CDR2: SGHTA, FQGTGA. This CDR3 has 15 residues.

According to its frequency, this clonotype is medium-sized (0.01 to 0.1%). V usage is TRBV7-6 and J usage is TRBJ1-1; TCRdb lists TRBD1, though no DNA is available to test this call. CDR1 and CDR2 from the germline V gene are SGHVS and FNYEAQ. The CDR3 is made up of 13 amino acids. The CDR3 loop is CASSSGQGGEAFF.

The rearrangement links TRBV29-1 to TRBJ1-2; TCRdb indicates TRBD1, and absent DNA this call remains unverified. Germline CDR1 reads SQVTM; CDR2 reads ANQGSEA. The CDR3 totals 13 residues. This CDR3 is CSESGGLSYGYTF.

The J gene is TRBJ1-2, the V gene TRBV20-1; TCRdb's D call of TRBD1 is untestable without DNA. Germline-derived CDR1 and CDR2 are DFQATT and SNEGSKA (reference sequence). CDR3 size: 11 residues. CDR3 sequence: CSIQAMGGYTF.

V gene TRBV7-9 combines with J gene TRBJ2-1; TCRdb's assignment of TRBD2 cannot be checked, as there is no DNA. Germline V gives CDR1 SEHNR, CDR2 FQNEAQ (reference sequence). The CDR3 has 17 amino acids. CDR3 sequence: CASSLERLAGGYNEQFF.

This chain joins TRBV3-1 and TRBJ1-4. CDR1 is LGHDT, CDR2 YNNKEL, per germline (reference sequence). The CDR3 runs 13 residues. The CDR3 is CASSPRGNEKLFF.

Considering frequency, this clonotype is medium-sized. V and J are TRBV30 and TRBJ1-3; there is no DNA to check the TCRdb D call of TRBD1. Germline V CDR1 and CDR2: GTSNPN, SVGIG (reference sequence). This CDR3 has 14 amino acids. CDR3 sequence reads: CAWRFRDSPNTIYF.

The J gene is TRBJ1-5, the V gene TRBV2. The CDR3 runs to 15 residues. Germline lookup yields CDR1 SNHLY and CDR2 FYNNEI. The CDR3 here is CASSDGVYSNQPQHF. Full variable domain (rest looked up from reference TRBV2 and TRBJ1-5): EPEVTQTPSHQVTQMGQEVILRCVPISNHLYFYWYRQILGQKVEFLVSFYNNEISEKSEIFDDQFSVERPDGSNFTLKIRSTKLEDSAMYFCASSDGVYSNQPQHFGDGTRLSIL.

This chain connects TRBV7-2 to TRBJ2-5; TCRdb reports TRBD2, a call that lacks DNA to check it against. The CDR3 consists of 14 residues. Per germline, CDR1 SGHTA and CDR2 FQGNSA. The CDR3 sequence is CASSFSGGGGTQYF.

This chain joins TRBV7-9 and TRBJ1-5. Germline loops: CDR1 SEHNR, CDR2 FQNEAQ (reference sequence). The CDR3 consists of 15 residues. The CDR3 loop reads CASSLDGRSNQPQHF. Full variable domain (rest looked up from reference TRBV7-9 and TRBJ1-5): DTGVSQNPRHKITKRGQNVTFRCDPISEHNRLYWYRQTLGQGPEFLTYFQNEAQLEKSRLLSDRFSAERPKGSFSTLEIQRTEQGDSAMYLCASSLDGRSNQPQHFGDGTRLSIL.

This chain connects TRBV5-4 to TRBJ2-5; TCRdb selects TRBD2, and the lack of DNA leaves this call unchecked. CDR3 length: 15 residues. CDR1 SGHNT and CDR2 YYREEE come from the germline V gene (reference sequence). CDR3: CASSLRERLQETQYF.

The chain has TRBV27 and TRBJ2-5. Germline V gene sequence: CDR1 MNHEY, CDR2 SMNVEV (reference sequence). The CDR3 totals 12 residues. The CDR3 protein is CASSLSAGTQYF.

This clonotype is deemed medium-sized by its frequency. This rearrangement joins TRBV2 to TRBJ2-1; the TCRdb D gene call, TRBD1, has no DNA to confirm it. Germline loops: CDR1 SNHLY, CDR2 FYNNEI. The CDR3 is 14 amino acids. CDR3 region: CASLGEPLYNEQFF.

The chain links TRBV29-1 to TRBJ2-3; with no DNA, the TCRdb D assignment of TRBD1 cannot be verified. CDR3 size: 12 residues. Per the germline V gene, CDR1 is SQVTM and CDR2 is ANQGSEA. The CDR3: CSVLSALGTQYF.

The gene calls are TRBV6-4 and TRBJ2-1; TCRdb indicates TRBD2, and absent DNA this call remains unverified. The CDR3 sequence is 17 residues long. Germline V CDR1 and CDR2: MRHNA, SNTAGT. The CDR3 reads CASSDYYTSGRAHEQFF.

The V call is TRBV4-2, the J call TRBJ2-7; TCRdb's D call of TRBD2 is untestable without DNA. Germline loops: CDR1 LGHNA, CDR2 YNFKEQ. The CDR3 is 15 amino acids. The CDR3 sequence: CASSQGLAGGYEQYF.

The CDR3 loop reads CSARKVDSNEQFF. V is TRBV20-1 and J is TRBJ2-1. The CDR3 totals 13 residues. Germline V gene sequence: CDR1 DFQATT, CDR2 SNEGSKA (reference sequence).

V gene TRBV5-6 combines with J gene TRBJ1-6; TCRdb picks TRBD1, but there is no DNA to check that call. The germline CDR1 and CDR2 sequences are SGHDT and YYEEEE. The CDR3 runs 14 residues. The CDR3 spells CASSLGAPSSPLHF.

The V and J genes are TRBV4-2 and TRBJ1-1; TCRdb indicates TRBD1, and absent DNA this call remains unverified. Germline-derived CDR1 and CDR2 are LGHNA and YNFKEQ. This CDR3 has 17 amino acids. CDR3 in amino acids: CASSQKKGLGHNTEAFF.

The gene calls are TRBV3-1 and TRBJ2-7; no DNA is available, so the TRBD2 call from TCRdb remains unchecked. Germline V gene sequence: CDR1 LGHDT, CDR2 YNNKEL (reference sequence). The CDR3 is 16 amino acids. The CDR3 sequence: CASSQVGLAPRNEQYF.

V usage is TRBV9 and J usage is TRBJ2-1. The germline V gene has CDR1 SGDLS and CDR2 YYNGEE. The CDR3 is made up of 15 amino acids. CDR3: CASSVEGSIGNEQFF.

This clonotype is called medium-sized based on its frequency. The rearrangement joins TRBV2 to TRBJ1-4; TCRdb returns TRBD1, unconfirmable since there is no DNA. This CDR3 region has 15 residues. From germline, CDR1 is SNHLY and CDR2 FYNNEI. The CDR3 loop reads CASSDGGASDEKLFF.

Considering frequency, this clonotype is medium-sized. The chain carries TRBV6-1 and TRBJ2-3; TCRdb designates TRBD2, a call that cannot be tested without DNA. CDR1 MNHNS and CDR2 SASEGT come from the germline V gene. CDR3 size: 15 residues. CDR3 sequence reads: CATEARLAVTDTQYF.

The chain's CDR3 is CASSQSGIGEQFF. V and J are TRBV4-1 and TRBJ2-1. Germline V gene sequence: CDR1 MGHRA, CDR2 YSYEKL. The CDR3 runs 13 residues.

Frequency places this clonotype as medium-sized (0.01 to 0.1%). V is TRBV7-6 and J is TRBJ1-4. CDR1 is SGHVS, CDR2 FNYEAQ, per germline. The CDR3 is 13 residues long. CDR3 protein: CASSSPRGEKLFF.

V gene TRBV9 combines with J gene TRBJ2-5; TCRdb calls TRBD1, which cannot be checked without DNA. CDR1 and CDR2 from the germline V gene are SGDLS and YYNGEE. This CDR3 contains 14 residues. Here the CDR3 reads CASSVSYRVGTQYF.